This TCR beta chain was identified in a study of CD8 T cells in ankylosing spondylitis. Whole-study findings and limits: Disease-linked clones were found to be CD8+ and relatively rare in peripheral blood. Before this, some motif variants had been reported in reactive arthritis synovial fluid and blood. The study looked at matched synovial fluid samples from ankylosing spondylitis patients. Disease-linked clones were reported to be significantly enriched there.

The CDR3 sequence is 19 residues long. Per germline, CDR1 DFQATT and CDR2 SNEGSKA (reference sequence). Trimming shortened V by 0 bases and J by 2 bases, and 23 bases separated the two germline ends. Library preparation for TCR beta used quantitative 5'-RACE with molecular barcodes. MiXCR was run by TCRdb on the 5' RACE reads, yielding one entry per CDR3 protein. The table records about 240,000 distinct CDR3 sequences, around 7.8% of them present only once. This clonotype came up many times. What it recognizes is unknown. The sample taken for sequencing was blood, either unsorted or a sorted T cell fraction (not recorded which). The clonotype comes from a male donor with ankylosing spondylitis or in good health (not recorded which). The rearrangement joins TRBV20-1 to TRBJ2-1; D may be TRBD1 or TRBD2 (5 bases each). CDR3 DNA: TGCAGTGCTAGAGACCCCCGGGACGGTCGAAGTATACCCTACAATGAGCAGTTCTTC. Translation: CSARDPRDGRSIPYNEQFF.